A selection of T cell receptor beta chains follows, all from one sample in a study of cytomegalovirus exposure and HLA in healthy donors. Clones were sequenced by immunoSEQ multiplex PCR, and TCRdb holds only the in-frame ones, with some missing. Among over 150,000 clones listed, over 70% were seen once. What was sequenced was PBMCs. The receptors derive from a man aged 25 to 40 in good health and CMV-seropositive. Both conserved end residues are part of each CDR3. Each record gives: V gene, clone size, D gene, J gene, CDR3 DNA, CDR3 protein. D genes are given only for firm matches. The size entry is marked missing in some rows and otherwise reads once, few, many or a size class.

>TRBV19|NA|NA|TRBJ2-4
TGTGCCAGTAGTATAGGACAGGTTGTGGCCAAAAACATTCAGTACTTC
CASSIGQVVAKNIQYF
>TRBV19|few|NA|TRBJ1-6
TGTGCCAGTAGTATGACAGGCAATTCACCCCTCCACTTT
CASSMTGNSPLHF
>TRBV13|NA|TRBD1|TRBJ1-1
TGTGCCAGCAGCTTGGGACAGGGGGTGAACACTGAAGCTTTCTTT
CASSLGQGVNTEAFF
>TRBV27|once|TRBD1|TRBJ2-7
TGTGCCAGCAGTACACGATTCGGACAGGGTGACGAGCAGTACTTC
CASSTRFGQGDEQYF
>TRBV19|once|TRBD1|TRBJ2-5
TGTGCCAGTAGTATAGGGGGGACAGGGGGCGATGAGACCCAGTACTTC
CASSIGGTGGDETQYF
>TRBV6-6|NA|TRBD1|TRBJ1-3
TGTGCCAGCAGTTACTCGAGTGGAGGGGGCGGCACCATATATTTT
CASSYSSGGGGTIYF
>TRBV30|few|NA|TRBJ1-1
TGTGCCTGGAGTGTATCCGGCGGGATGAACACTGAAGCTTTCTTT
CAWSVSGGMNTEAFF
>TRBV2|NA|NA|TRBJ1-2
TGTGCCAGCAGGGGTGCAGAACTGACTAGTTATGGCTACACCTTC
CASRGAELTSYGYTF
>TRBV14|NA|NA|TRBJ2-5
TGTGCCAGCAGCCAAGCTATAGGGGTCCACCCGGAGACCCAGTACTTC
CASSQAIGVHPETQYF
>TRBV9|NA|NA|TRBJ1-2
TGTGCCAGCACCTCGACACGTTCTTATGGCTACACCTTC
CASTSTRSYGYTF
>TRBV6-6|NA|NA|TRBJ1-1
TGTGCCAGCAGTTACTCGGGGCTTGAGGCTTTCTTT
CASSYSGLEAFF
>TRBV6-1|NA|NA|TRBJ1-2
TGTGCCAGCAGTTCCCAGGGCTATGGCTACACCTTC
CASSSQGYGYTF
>TRBV4-2|NA|TRBD2|TRBJ2-1
TGTGCCAGCAGCAAACGACTAGCGGGAGGGCCGGGGAATGAGCAGTTCTTC
CASSKRLAGGPGNEQFF
>TRBV6-1|NA|TRBD2|TRBJ2-7
TGTGCCAGCAGTGAGCGGGCAACGGGAGGATACGAGCAGTACTTC
CASSERATGGYEQYF
>TRBV2|NA|NA|TRBJ2-3
TGTGCCAGCAGTGCTAGAGGGGGAGCAGATACGCAGTATTTT
CASSARGGADTQYF